The entry below describes one TCR beta chain. Its specificity is not known. The CDR3 loop spans 14 amino acids. Per the germline V gene, CDR1 is KGHDR and CDR2 is SFDVKD. Trimming stripped 7 bases from V and 1 base from J, with 9 bases between. The data originate from a study of blood T cells in healthy people across ages. Overall study context: With template switching, about one barcoded beta molecule was captured per two T cells.

Overall study results and limits: When set beside aged donors, long-lived donors presented more naive CD4+ cells and higher diversity. The study regarded diversity estimates from one million T cells as underestimates.

Every donor contributed approximately 10 milliliters of peripheral blood by blood draw. A second about 7 to 11 cycle PCR used barcoded and J-beta primers. TCRdb recomputed calls from the 5' RACE reads with MiXCR, one row per CDR3 protein. This table has around 850,000 distinct CDR3 sequences, 35% to 40% appearing once. This sequence was found in a man aged 18 to 29 in good health. Sample: blood. The chain is built from TRBV24-1 and TRBJ2-2, with a weak D call TRBD1 (6 bases). The CDR3 region has the DNA TGTGCCACCAGGGAGACAGGGAACACCGGGGAGCTGTTTTTT. Translating it yields CATRETGNTGELFF.